The sequence of this TCR beta chain was determined in a study of neurological immune-mediated disorders. Synthesis of cDNA was performed by 5'RACE using 10-nucleotide random UMIs. TCRdb redid the calling of the 5' RACE reads with MiXCR, one entry per CDR3 protein. The data show approximately 45,000 distinct CDR3 sequences, approximately 12% seen once. V dropped 7 bases and J dropped 4; count of bases not matched to a gene: 9. This CDR3 has 15 residues. The germline CDR1 and CDR2 sequences are MNHEY and SVGAGI. In this sample, this clonotype turned up many times. No antigen is known for it. Stored at -80 C, 2 million PBMCs were the source of the unsorted libraries. Study results and limitations: HTLV-1-associated myelopathy displayed the greatest TCR clonal expansion, and multiple sclerosis exhibited the smallest, lower than that of healthy controls.

The specimen was PBMCs. The receptor was derived from a female donor in good health. The chain is built from TRBV6-5 and TRBJ2-7; 11 bases are shared with TRBD2. CDR3 amino acids: CASTPLTSGIYEQYF. The CDR3 nucleotides read TGTGCCAGCACCCCCCTGACTAGCGGGATATACGAGCAGTACTTC.